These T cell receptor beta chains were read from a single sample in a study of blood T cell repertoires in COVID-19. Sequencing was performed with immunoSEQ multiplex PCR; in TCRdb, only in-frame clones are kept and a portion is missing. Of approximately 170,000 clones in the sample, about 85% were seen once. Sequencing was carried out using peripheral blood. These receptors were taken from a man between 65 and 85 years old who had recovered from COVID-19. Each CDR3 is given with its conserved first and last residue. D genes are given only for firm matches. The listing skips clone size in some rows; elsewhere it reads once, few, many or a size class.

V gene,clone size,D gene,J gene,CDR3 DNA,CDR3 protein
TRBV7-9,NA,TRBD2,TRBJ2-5,TGTGCCAGCAGCATCCATAAGGTCGGGACTAGCGGGGAGTACCAAGAGACCCAGTACTTC,CASSIHKVGTSGEYQETQYF
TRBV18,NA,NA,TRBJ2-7,TGTGCCAGCTCACCAAAAGGGGGCGAGCAGTACTTC,CASSPKGGEQYF
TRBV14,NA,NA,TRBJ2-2,TGTGCCAGCAGCCAAGCTAAGAGAGCGAACACCGGGGAGCTGTTTTTT,CASSQAKRANTGELFF
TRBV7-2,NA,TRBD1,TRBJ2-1,TGTGCCAGCAGCCCAGGACAGGGATACAATGAGCAGTTCTTC,CASSPGQGYNEQFF
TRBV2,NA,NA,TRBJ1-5,TGTGCCAGCAGTGAGCAGGGAAGGGGACAGCCCCAGCATTTT,CASSEQGRGQPQHF
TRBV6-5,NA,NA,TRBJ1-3,TGTGCCAGCAGCTTGACAGACTCTGGAAACACCATATATTTT,CASSLTDSGNTIYF
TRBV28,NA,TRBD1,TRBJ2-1,TGTGCCAGCAGTAGGACAGGGGGAGCTCGGAATGAGCAGTTCTTC,CASSRTGGARNEQFF
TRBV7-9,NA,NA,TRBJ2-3,TGTGCCAGCAGCTCAGGGGTCCTAGCGGAGGCCACAGATACGCAGTATTTT,CASSSGVLAEATDTQYF
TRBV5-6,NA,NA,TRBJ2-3,TGTGCCAGCAGCCACAGCTTTACAGGTCTCACAGATACGCAGTATTTT,CASSHSFTGLTDTQYF
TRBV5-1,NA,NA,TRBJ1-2,TGCGCCAGCAGCTTGGCGGGGGACGGTGGCTACACCTTC,CASSLAGDGGYTF
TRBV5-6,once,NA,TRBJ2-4,TGTGCCAGCAGCCCAGGGCGGGGAAGAAACATTCAGTACTTC,CASSPGRGRNIQYF
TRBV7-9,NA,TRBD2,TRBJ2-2,TGTGCCAGCAGTCGTAGCGGGAGGGCCTATTTCATCGGGGAGCTGTTTTTT,CASSRSGRAYFIGELFF
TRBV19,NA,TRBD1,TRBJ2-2,TGTGCCAGTACCCGGACAGGGGGCACCACCGGGGAGCTGTTTTTT,CASTRTGGTTGELFF
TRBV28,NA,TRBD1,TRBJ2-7,TGTGCCAGCATAGGTCCCGGGACAGGAGGCTACGAGCAGTACTTC,CASIGPGTGGYEQYF
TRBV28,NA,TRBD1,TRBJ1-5,TGTGCCAGCAGCTCGGGACAGGGGTCCCAGCCCCAGCATTTT,CASSSGQGSQPQHF